The 32 T cell receptor beta chains below were found in one sample sequenced in a study of cytomegalovirus exposure and HLA in healthy donors. Researchers ran the PCR with 60 Vbeta and 13 Jbeta primers. Clones were sequenced by immunoSEQ multiplex PCR, and TCRdb holds only the in-frame ones, with some missing. The data hold about 170,000 clones, with around 78% observed a single time. The specimen was PBMCs. Receptors were obtained from a woman in her 30s in good health and CMV-seropositive.

The chain is built from TRBV15 and TRBJ2-3; D is unclear. Germline V lookup: CDR1 LNHNV, CDR2 YYDKDF (reference sequence). The length of the CDR3 is 12 residues. V was clipped by 4 bases and J by 5 bases, with 7 bases between them. The CDR3 spells CATSMSRDTQYF. The CDR3 DNA reads TGTGCCACCAGCATGTCGAGAGATACGCAGTATTTT.

This chain links TRBV9 with TRBJ1-2; possibly TRBD1 for D (5 bases). Germline assignment: CDR1 SGDLS and CDR2 YYNGEE. The V gene lost 4 bases and the J gene lost 7 bases, with 17 bases spanning the gap. The CDR3 has 14 residues. The CDR3 loop reads CASSLNTDNGGYTF. The CDR3 DNA is TGTGCCAGCAGCCTTAACACGGACAACGGTGGCTACACCTTC.

This chain uses TRBV7-8 with TRBJ2-7; 9 nucleotides align to TRBD1. Germline CDR1 SGHVS, CDR2 FQNEAQ. Losses at the gene ends were 3 bases for V and 4 bases for J; bases not matched to a gene: 7. This CDR3 region has 15 residues. The CDR3 DNA reads as TGTGCCAGCAGCTTCGCCGGGACAGGGTTGTACGAGCAGTACTTC. Translated: CASSFAGTGLYEQYF. The whole variable domain, filled in from reference TRBV7-8 and TRBJ2-7, reads GAGVSQSPRYKVAKRGQDVALRCDPISGHVSLFWYQQALGQGPEFLTYFQNEAQLDKSGLPSDRFFAERPEGSVSTLKIQRTQQEDSAVYLCASSFAGTGLYEQYFGPGTRLTVT.

The CDR3 loop reads CSVDKGWTEAFF. The CDR3 coding sequence is TGCAGCGTTGACAAGGGGTGGACTGAAGCTTTCTTT. This rearrangement joins TRBV29-1 to TRBJ1-1; TRBD1 might be the D (5 bases). The CDR3 loop spans 12 amino acids. The germline CDR1 and CDR2 sequences are SQVTM and ANQGSEA. Trimming removed 3 bases from V and 5 bases from J, with 10 bases in between. Drawing the rest from reference TRBV29-1 and TRBJ1-1, the complete variable domain is SAVISQKPSRDICQRGTSLTIQCQVDSQVTMMFWYRQQPGQSLTLIATANQGSEATYESGFVIDKFPISRPNLTFSTLTVSNMSPEDSSIYLCSVDKGWTEAFFGQGTRLTVV.

The CDR3 reads CASSVMGAENTGELFF. In nucleotides, the CDR3 is TGCGCCAGCAGTGTGATGGGGGCAGAAAACACCGGGGAGCTGTTTTTT. The gene calls are TRBV10-1 and TRBJ2-2, with D perhaps TRBD1 (6 bases). There are 16 residues in the CDR3. V lost 4 bases and J lost 2, with 14 bases in between. Germline assignment: CDR1 WNHNN and CDR2 SYGVQD (reference sequence).

V gene TRBV13 combines with J gene TRBJ2-7, with TRBD2 matching 8 bases. After removal of 5 bases from V and 0 bases from J, the junction contained 3 bases not matched to a gene. CDR3 length equals 14 residues. Germline V gene sequence: CDR1 PRHDT, CDR2 FYEKMQ (reference sequence). The CDR3 DNA follows: TGTGCCAGCAGCCCGGGAGGGAACTCCTACGAGCAGTACTTC. This translates into CASSPGGNSYEQYF.

The rearrangement uses TRBV5-6 and TRBJ2-5; D not resolved. The J call may not be correct, given that the DNA end is closer to TRBJ2-7. The CDR3 runs 14 residues. The germline gives CDR1 SGHDT, CDR2 YYEEEE. The CDR3 region is CASSPPSGSYEQYF. The DNA of the CDR3 is TGTGCCAGCAGCCCCCCCTCCGGGTCCTACGAGCAGTACTTC.

The V call is TRBV11-2, the J call TRBJ2-1; D uncertain. The CDR3 runs to 10 residues. CDR1 is SGHAT, CDR2 FQNNGV, per germline. Trimming removed 2 bases at V and 13 bases at J, with 6 bases between. CDR3 bases: TGTGCCAGCAGCTTATTGGCTCAGTTCTTC. It is translated as CASSLLAQFF.

The genes are TRBV6-1 and TRBJ2-2; the D gene is possibly TRBD1 (6 bases). V was pared by 6 bases and J by 7 bases, with 15 bases between. Germline loops: CDR1 MNHNS, CDR2 SASEGT. The CDR3 totals 14 residues. CDR3 sequence reads: CASSAQGHNGELFF. CDR3 bases: TGTGCCAGCAGCGCACAGGGACATAACGGGGAGCTGTTTTTT.

With respect to this clone: One end of the junction does not line up with germline, which may come from a read error. The rearrangement uses TRBV5-1 and TRBJ2-7; the D call may be TRBD1 or TRBD2 (5 bases each). Germline loops: CDR1 SGHRS, CDR2 YFSETQ. The CDR3 loop spans 13 amino acids. The CDR3 is CVSGLTETYEQYF. The CDR3 nucleotides read TGCGTCAGCGGTCTGACAGAGACCTACGAGCAGTACTTC.

The chain employs TRBV30 and TRBJ2-1; 8 bases are shared with TRBD1. Germline CDR1 and CDR2: GTSNPN and SVGIG (reference sequence). CDR3 length: 15 residues. V was clipped by 0 bases and J by 0 bases; unmatched bases: 1. The CDR3 DNA reads as TGTGCCTGGAGTGTAACAGGGGGCTCCTACAATGAGCAGTTCTTC. It codes for CAWSVTGGSYNEQFF.

This clone occurred a few times. V and J are TRBV7-8 and TRBJ2-7, with TRBD2 matching over 11 bases. With V trimmed by 5 bases and J by 5 bases, 2 bases remained unmatched. From germline, CDR1 is SGHVS and CDR2 FQNEAQ. This CDR3 comprises 13 residues. The CDR3 protein is CASSPTSGNEQYF. DNA of the CDR3: TGTGCCAGCAGCCCGACTAGCGGGAACGAGCAGTACTTC.

This chain connects TRBV7-9 to TRBJ1-4; D unresolved. The germline CDR1 and CDR2 sequences are SEHNR and FQNEAQ (reference sequence). The CDR3 sequence is 13 residues long. Trimming removed 6 bases from V and 7 bases from J, with 12 bases in between. The CDR3 region has the DNA TGTGCCAGCAGACGGTCGGCGGGTGAAAAACTGTTTTTT. Encoded protein: CASRRSAGEKLFF.

This chain links TRBV6-1 with TRBJ2-7, with D maybe TRBD2 (6 bases). The CDR3 length is 13 residues. CDR1 is MNHNS, CDR2 SASEGT, per germline. V lost 6 bases and J lost 7, with 16 bases in between. CDR3 protein: CASRTGVTWEQYF. DNA of the CDR3: TGTGCCAGCAGAACGGGAGTTACGTGGGAGCAGTACTTC.

The chain uses TRBV9 and TRBJ2-3, with D tentatively TRBD1 (6 bases). CDR1 and CDR2 (germline): SGDLS, YYNGEE. The CDR3 extends over 14 amino acids. Trimming stripped 1 base from V and 3 bases from J, with 9 bases between. This chain's CDR3 is CASSVSTGTDTQYF. In DNA form, the CDR3 reads TGTGCCAGCAGCGTATCGACAGGTACAGATACGCAGTATTTT. The whole variable domain, remainder taken from reference TRBV9 and TRBJ2-3, is DSGVTQTPKHLITATGQRVTLRCSPRSGDLSVYWYQQSLDQGLQFLIQYYNGEERAKGNILERFSAQQFPDLHSELNLSSLELGDSALYFCASSVSTGTDTQYFGPGTRLTVL.

This chain connects TRBV19 to TRBJ1-1; 9 bases line up with TRBD1. Trimming removed 6 bases from V and 1 base from J; junction bases left unmatched: 6. Germline V lookup: CDR1 LNHDA, CDR2 SQIVND (reference sequence). The CDR3 is made up of 15 amino acids. The CDR3 spells CASRNRGPRNTEAFF. For the CDR3, the DNA is TGTGCCAGTAGGAACAGGGGGCCTAGGAACACTGAAGCTTTCTTT. Full variable domain (rest looked up from reference TRBV19 and TRBJ1-1): DGGITQSPKYLFRKEGQNVTLSCEQNLNHDAMYWYRQDPGQGLRLIYYSQIVNDFQKGDIAEGYSVSREKKESFPLTVTSAQKNPTAFYLCASRNRGPRNTEAFFGQGTRLTVV.

The V and J genes are TRBV7-6 and TRBJ1-1; D not resolved. Germline V gives CDR1 SGHVS, CDR2 FNYEAQ. V was trimmed by 5 bases and J by 7 bases, leaving 11 bases between them. The length of the CDR3 is 12 residues. The CDR3 DNA sequence: TGTGCCAGCAGCCCGCCCGGTTTTGAAGCTTTCTTT. Amino acids: CASSPPGFEAFF.

This chain uses TRBV10-2 with TRBJ2-1; possibly TRBD1 for D (5 bases). CDR1 is WSHSY, CDR2 SAAADI, per germline. The CDR3 extends over 12 amino acids. Deletions cut 2 bases from V and 9 bases from J, with 8 bases between. The CDR3 DNA reads as TGCGCCAGCAGTGAGAGGGGTGCTGAGCAGTTCTTC. As protein: CASSERGAEQFF.

V gene TRBV2 combines with J gene TRBJ2-1; the match to TRBD1 covers 8 bases. CDR3 size: 15 residues. Germline V lookup: CDR1 SNHLY, CDR2 FYNNEI. J lost 0 bases, V lost 6 bases, and 4 bases had no gene match. The CDR3 nucleotides read TGTGCCAGCAGAGACAGGGGCCTCTCCTACAATGAGCAGTTCTTC. Protein sequence: CASRDRGLSYNEQFF.

Many counts were recorded for this clone. The gene calls are TRBV30 and TRBJ1-1; no clear D. Trimming shortened V by 0 bases and J by 7 bases, and 6 bases separated the two germline ends. Germline CDR1 is GTSNPN and CDR2 is SVGIG (reference sequence). This CDR3 has 11 amino acids. CDR3 in amino acids: CAWSVAVEAFF. The CDR3 nucleotides are TGTGCCTGGAGTGTGGCAGTTGAAGCTTTCTTT.

Only a few counts were recorded for this clone. J is TRBJ1-1 and V is TRBV27, with D maybe TRBD1 (6 bases). The CDR3 is 16 amino acids. Germline CDR1 and CDR2: MNHEY and SMNVEV (reference sequence). The V and J ends lost 7 bases and 4 bases respectively, with 22 bases between them. The CDR3 sequence: CASNGRGGFDATEAFF. As DNA, the CDR3 is TGTGCCAGCAACGGCCGGGGGGGCTTTGATGCCACTGAAGCTTTCTTT.

This clone was found once. V and J are TRBV10-3 and TRBJ1-1; possible D gene TRBD1, 5 bases. The ends were cut back, 4 bases at V and 8 bases at J, with 11 bases in the middle. This CDR3 is 12 amino acids long. From germline, CDR1 is ENHRY and CDR2 SYGVKD. CDR3 bases: TGTGCCATCAGTGTGGGGGGGGACGAAGCTTTCTTT. This gives the protein CAISVGGDEAFF.

The gene calls are TRBV5-4 and TRBJ1-2; 7 nucleotides line up with TRBD1. CDR1 and CDR2 from the germline V gene are SGHNT and YYREEE (reference sequence). Unmatched junction bases numbered 7, after V lost 0 bases and J lost 5 bases. The CDR3 extends over 15 amino acids. CDR3 coding DNA: TGTGCCAGCAGCTTGGGACAGGGTGGAAGGTATGGCTACACCTTC. As protein: CASSLGQGGRYGYTF.

The J gene is TRBJ2-7, the V gene TRBV4-3, with D maybe TRBD2 (6 bases). This CDR3 comprises 15 residues. Trimming removed 0 bases at V and 5 bases at J, with 14 bases between. The V gene's germline CDR1 is LGHNA and CDR2 YSLEER. CDR3 residues: CASSQDRGMEDEQYF. The CDR3 nucleotides are TGCGCCAGCAGCCAAGATCGCGGGATGGAGGACGAGCAGTACTTC.

The chain joins TRBV6-1 to TRBJ1-1, with 7 bases matching TRBD1. There are 14 residues in the CDR3. V dropped 7 bases and J dropped 4; count of bases not matched to a gene: 9. The germline V gene encodes CDR1 MNHNS and CDR2 SASEGT. CDR3 amino acids: CASKGAGAGTEAFF. The CDR3 coding sequence is TGTGCCAGCAAGGGGGCCGGGGCGGGCACTGAAGCTTTCTTT.

The chain has TRBV4-3 and TRBJ1-6; no reliable D call. The CDR3 length is 17 residues. Germline V lookup: CDR1 LGHNA, CDR2 YSLEER. V was shortened by 0 bases and J by 0 bases, with 9 bases between the two germline ends. In nucleotides, the CDR3 is TGCGCCAGCAGCCAAGATAGTACGAGCTCCTATAATTCACCCCTCCACTTT. Translation: CASSQDSTSSYNSPLHF.

J is TRBJ2-5 and V is TRBV18, with TRBD1 matching 9 bases. Germline V gene sequence: CDR1 KGHSH, CDR2 LQKENI. The length of the CDR3 is 14 residues. The V gene end was trimmed by 6 bases and the J gene end by 3 bases; junction bases not matched to a gene: 5. CDR3 loop: CASSPRTGEETQYF. The CDR3 DNA is TGTGCCAGCTCCCCTCGGACAGGGGAAGAGACCCAGTACTTC. The whole variable domain, filled in from reference TRBV18 and TRBJ2-5, reads NAGVMQNPRHLVRRRGQEARLRCSPMKGHSHVYWYRQLPEEGLKFMVYLQKENIIDESGMPKERFSAEFPKEGPSILRIQQVVRGDSAAYFCASSPRTGEETQYFGPGTRLLVL.

The J gene is TRBJ2-2, the V gene TRBV4-3; maybe TRBD1 (6 bases). With 0 bases removed from V and 4 bases from J, the gap between germline ends came to 12 bases. Per germline, CDR1 LGHNA and CDR2 YSLEER. CDR3 length: 16 amino acids. DNA of the CDR3: TGCGCCAGCAGCCAAGATTGGGGGCGCACCACCGGGGAGCTGTTTTTT. Its protein is CASSQDWGRTTGELFF.

This sequence joins TRBV30 and TRBJ1-2; 7 nucleotides match TRBD1. Trimming took 4 bases from V and 5 from J; bases not matched to a gene: 1. Germline CDR1 GTSNPN, CDR2 SVGIG (reference sequence). CDR3 length: 11 residues. DNA of the CDR3: TGTGCCTGGACAGGGGGGTATGGCTACACCTTC. It is translated as CAWTGGYGYTF.

The chain recombines TRBV28 with TRBJ1-4; unclear D gene. Per the germline V gene, CDR1 is MDHEN and CDR2 is SYDVKM. The CDR3 totals 15 residues. V was trimmed by 5 bases and J by 6 bases, leaving 16 bases between them. As DNA, the CDR3 is TGTGCCAGCAGTGCCCTAAATTCAGGCCATGAAAAACTGTTTTTT. The encoded protein is CASSALNSGHEKLFF.

This chain uses TRBV5-1 with TRBJ2-7; D gene unclear. This CDR3 contains 13 residues. Trimming shortened V by 2 bases and J by 2 bases, and 8 bases separated the two germline ends. In germline, CDR1 is SGHRS, CDR2 YFSETQ. CDR3 DNA sequence: TGCGCCAGCAGCTTCGAGGTGGCCTACGAGCAGTACTTC. As protein: CASSFEVAYEQYF.

V is TRBV6-5 and J is TRBJ1-6; D unresolved. Germline V gene sequence: CDR1 MNHEY, CDR2 SVGAGI. Trimming stripped 3 bases from V and 8 bases from J, with 5 bases between. The CDR3 totals 12 residues. CDR3 nucleotides: TGTGCCAGCAGTTATTTCGATTCACCCCTCCACTTT. Its protein product is CASSYFDSPLHF.